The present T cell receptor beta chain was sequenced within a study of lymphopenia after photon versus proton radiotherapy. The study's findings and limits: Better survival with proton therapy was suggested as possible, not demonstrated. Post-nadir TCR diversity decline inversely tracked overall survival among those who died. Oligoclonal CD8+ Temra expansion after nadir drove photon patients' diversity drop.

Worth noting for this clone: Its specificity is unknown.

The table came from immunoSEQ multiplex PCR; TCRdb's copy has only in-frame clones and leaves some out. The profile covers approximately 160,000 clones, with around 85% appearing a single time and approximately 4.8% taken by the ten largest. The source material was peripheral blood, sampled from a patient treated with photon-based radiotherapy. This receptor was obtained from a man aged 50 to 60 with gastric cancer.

CDR3 residues: CASSPLGEQYF. The CDR3 DNA sequence: TGTGCCAGCAGCCCGCTGGGGGAGCAGTACTTC. V gene TRBV6-5 combines with J gene TRBJ2-7; D is unresolved. Germline V lookup: CDR1 MNHEY, CDR2 SVGAGI. The CDR3 totals 11 residues. Trimming removed 6 bases from V and 7 bases from J, with 10 bases in between.